The rows below give T cell receptor beta chains drawn from one sample of a study of breast tumors, draining lymph nodes, adjacent tissues. MiXCR was run by TCRdb on the multiplex PCR reads, yielding one entry per CDR3 protein. There are about 180,000 distinct CDR3 sequences in the sample; 25% to 40% occur only once, and 3.5% to 4.5% lies in the top ten. The sample consisted of axillary lymph node tissue. The receptor set was obtained from a female donor with breast cancer. Some clones in this sample may be carry-over from other donors' samples. Both conserved end residues are trimmed from each CDR3. Fields, in order: J gene, D gene, V gene, clone size, CDR3 protein. A D gene is named only where the DNA matches it firmly. The listing skips clone size in some rows; elsewhere it reads once, few, many or a size class.

TRBJ2-5 | - | TRBV7-2 | many | ASSLRGVGWEETQY
TRBJ2-6 | TRBD1 | TRBV7-9 | - | ASSYGQGTRILSGANVLT
TRBJ2-2 | - | TRBV11-2 | many | ASTFYRLENTGELF
TRBJ2-7 | TRBD2 | TRBV4-1 | once | ASSQERTSVYEQY
TRBJ2-6 | TRBD1 | TRBV19 | many | ASSKGRGSSGANVLT
TRBJ2-3 | - | TRBV5-6 | many | ASSLTVWGGTDTQY
TRBJ1-2 | TRBD1 | TRBV15 | many | ATSRVGQGSSYT
TRBJ2-2 | - | TRBV7-3 | many | ASSSQGNTGELF
TRBJ1-2 | TRBD1 | TRBV7-9 | many | ASSLDYGTGGDRGYT
TRBJ1-4 | - | TRBV9 | once | ASSVMTGPGKLF
TRBJ2-2 | TRBD1 | TRBV12-3/TRBV12-4 | - | ASRLGTGNTGELF
TRBJ2-5 | - | TRBV5-8 | many | ASSFLRWRDQQETQY
TRBJ1-2 | TRBD1 | TRBV12-3/TRBV12-4 | many | ASSHGQGYT
TRBJ2-3 | TRBD2 | TRBV9 | many | ASSVAGGTSGIKDTQY
TRBJ2-7 | - | TRBV11-2 | - | ASSLIDIKWTAYEQY
TRBJ1-1 | - | TRBV20-1 | - | SAPLRPNTEAF
TRBJ1-6 | - | TRBV11-3 | many | ASSLNQSPLH
TRBJ1-2 | - | TRBV3-1 | few | ASSQEPRGYT
TRBJ2-6 | TRBD1 | TRBV7-9 | - | ASSSQGALTEA
TRBJ1-5 | - | TRBV6-2/TRBV6-3 | - | ASSFPTWEYSNQPQH
TRBJ1-2 | TRBD1 | TRBV18 | few | ASSQTGTGVNYGYT
TRBJ1-2 | TRBD1 | TRBV30 | many | ACPIGTGRLHGYT
TRBJ2-1 | - | TRBV19 | many | ASSPGSEQF
TRBJ2-3 | - | TRBV10-3 | many | AISRRETSTDTQY
TRBJ2-7 | - | TRBV6-6 | many | AHADYSSYEQY
TRBJ1-5 | - | TRBV24-1 | - | ATSPRGPQTFSNQPQH
TRBJ2-3 | TRBD1 | TRBV20-1 | many | SAEDPQGANTDTQY
TRBJ2-1 | - | TRBV10-3 | - | AIRDRDYNEQF
TRBJ2-6 | TRBD2 | TRBV7-2 | many | ASSYLSGSKLGSGANVLT
TRBJ2-3 | TRBD2 | TRBV18 | many | ASSPRGGGGPTDTQY
TRBJ2-7 | - | TRBV15 | - | ATSFGGAYEQY
TRBJ2-7 | TRBD2 | TRBV9 | many | ASSVGGNTYEQY
TRBJ1-6 | - | TRBV10-2 | many | ASSDDPEQYYSPLH
TRBJ1-5 | TRBD1 | TRBV6-2/TRBV6-3 | few | ASSNLVPGQGNGQPQH
TRBJ2-7 | TRBD2 | TRBV10-1 | many | ASSEGVGLAGGFEQY
TRBJ1-5 | TRBD1 | TRBV11-2 | - | ASSLGGGQNQPQH
TRBJ2-2 | - | TRBV4-2 | many | ASSLAGQGKFTGELF
TRBJ2-1 | - | TRBV24-1 | few | APNTGFYNEQF
TRBJ2-5 | - | TRBV19 | many | ASSRAHGRGETQY
TRBJ2-6 | TRBD2 | TRBV6-2/TRBV6-3 | few | ASSLTTSGTSGANVLT
TRBJ2-4 | - | TRBV5-1 | - | ASSLGGQGGRNIQY
TRBJ1-5 | - | TRBV2 | many | ASSKGHPNQPQH
TRBJ2-7 | - | TRBV19 | many | ASSIMAGWDAYEQY
TRBJ2-3 | - | TRBV10-3 | many | AISESDTQY
TRBJ1-4 | - | TRBV25-1 | - | ASSAGNYGYTFGSGTANEKLF
TRBJ2-5 | - | TRBV11-2 | many | ASSRGTGASQGETQY
TRBJ1-5 | - | TRBV6-1 | few | ASSEEPGGLKSNQPQH
TRBJ2-2 | - | TRBV4-1 | - | ASSQATRTNTGGLF
TRBJ1-2 | TRBD1 | TRBV20-1 | - | SAANRGQSPFRGYT
TRBJ2-7 | - | TRBV10-1 | many | ANNINSYEQY
TRBJ1-6 | - | TRBV5-6 | many | ASSPGAFSYNSPLH